This T cell receptor beta chain was obtained from a study of cytomegalovirus exposure and HLA in healthy donors. The data were produced by immunoSEQ multiplex PCR, yet TCRdb's version contains in-frame clones alone and is incomplete. Of more than 95,000 clones in the sample, roughly 88% were seen once. Comments on this clone: The antigen is undetermined.

The CDR3 extends over 14 amino acids. Looked up from germline, CDR1 is SNHLY and CDR2 is FYNNEI. The V gene lost 3 bases and the J gene lost 4 bases, with 12 bases spanning the gap. The donors were members of the validation cohort comprising approximately 120 subjects, separate from the roughly 730-subject first cohort. The study, taken as a whole, reports: A classifier reportedly called cytomegalovirus status with high sensitivity and specificity.

The sequencing sample was made of PBMCs. This rearrangement joins TRBV2 to TRBJ1-2; D gene unclear. This TCR was recovered from a man younger than 35 in good health and CMV-seronegative. CDR3 sequence (DNA): TGTGCCAGCAGTGACCAGGTTGCCCTCTATGGCTACACCTTC. Protein: CASSDQVALYGYTF.